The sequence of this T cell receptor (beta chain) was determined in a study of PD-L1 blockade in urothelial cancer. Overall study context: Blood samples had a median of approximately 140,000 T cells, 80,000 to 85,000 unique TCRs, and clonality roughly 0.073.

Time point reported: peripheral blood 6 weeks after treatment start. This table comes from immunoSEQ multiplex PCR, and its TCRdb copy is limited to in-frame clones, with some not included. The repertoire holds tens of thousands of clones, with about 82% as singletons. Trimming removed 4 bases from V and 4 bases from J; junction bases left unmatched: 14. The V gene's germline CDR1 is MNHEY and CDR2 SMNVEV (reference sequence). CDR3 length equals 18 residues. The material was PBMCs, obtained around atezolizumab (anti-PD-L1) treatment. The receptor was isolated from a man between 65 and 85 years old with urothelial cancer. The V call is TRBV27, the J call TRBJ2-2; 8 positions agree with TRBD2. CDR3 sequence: CASSSPPGTRGITGELFF. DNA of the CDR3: TGTGCCAGCAGTTCCCCCCCAGGGACTAGGGGGATCACCGGGGAGCTGTTTTTT.